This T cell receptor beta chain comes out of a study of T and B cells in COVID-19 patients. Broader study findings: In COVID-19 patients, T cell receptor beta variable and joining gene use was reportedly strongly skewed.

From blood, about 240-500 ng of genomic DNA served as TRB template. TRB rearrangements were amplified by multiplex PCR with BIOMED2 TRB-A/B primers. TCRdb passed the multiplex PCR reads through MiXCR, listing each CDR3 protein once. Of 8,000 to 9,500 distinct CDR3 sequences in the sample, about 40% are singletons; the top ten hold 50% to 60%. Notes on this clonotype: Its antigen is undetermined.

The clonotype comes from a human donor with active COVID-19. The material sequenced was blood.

The CDR3 DNA sequence: TGTGCCAGCAGCTTGGCCTCCCAGGGGAAAGGGAGCGAAAAACTGTTTTTT. Translated, it gives CASSLASQGKGSEKLFF. The genes are TRBV5-4 and TRBJ1-4; possibly TRBD1 for D (6 bases). CDR1 is SGHNT and CDR2 is YYREEE in the germline V gene (reference sequence). The V and J ends lost 0 bases and 8 bases respectively, with 20 bases between them. The CDR3 length is 17 residues.